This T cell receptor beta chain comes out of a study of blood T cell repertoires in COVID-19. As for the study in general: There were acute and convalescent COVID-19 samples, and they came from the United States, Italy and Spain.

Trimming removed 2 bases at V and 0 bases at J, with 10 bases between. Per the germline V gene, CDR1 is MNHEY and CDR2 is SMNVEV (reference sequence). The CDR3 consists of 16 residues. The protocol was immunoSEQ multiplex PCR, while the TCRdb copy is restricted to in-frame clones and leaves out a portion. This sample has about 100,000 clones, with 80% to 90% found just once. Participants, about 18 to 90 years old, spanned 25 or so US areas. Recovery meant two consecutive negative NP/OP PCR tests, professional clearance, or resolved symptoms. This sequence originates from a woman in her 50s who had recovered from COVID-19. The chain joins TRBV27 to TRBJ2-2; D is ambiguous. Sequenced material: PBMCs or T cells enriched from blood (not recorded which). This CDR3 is CASSLQQFTNTGELFF. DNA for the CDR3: TGTGCCAGCAGTTTACAACAATTCACGAACACCGGGGAGCTGTTTTTT.